This TCR beta chain was sequenced in a study of blood T cell repertoires in COVID-19. Study summary: Samples of COVID-19 (acute and convalescent) were obtained from the United States, Italy and Spain. T cells, B-cell-depleted T cells, or PBMCs provided the cDNA or gDNA that served as material.

Germline values: CDR1 KGHSH, CDR2 LQKENI. CDR3 length equals 15 residues. After removal of 3 bases from V and 6 bases from J, the junction contained 4 bases not matched to a gene. In the original analysis: For nucleated cells, counts were estimated from reference gene primer amplification. Only in-frame clones appear in the TCRdb table, and some are missing; sequencing was by immunoSEQ multiplex PCR. V, J and clone size reflect that table, while D and trimming were determined from the DNA. The repertoire includes about 150,000 clones, approximately 73% of them detected once, and less than 4.5% sits in the top ten.

This sequence originates from a woman at least 80 years old with acute or convalescent COVID-19. Sequenced material: peripheral blood. The chain couples TRBV18 to TRBJ2-7; 14 positions agree with TRBD2. The CDR3 loop reads CASSPAGLAGVEQYF. CDR3 DNA: TGTGCCAGCTCACCCGCGGGACTAGCGGGAGTCGAGCAGTACTTC.